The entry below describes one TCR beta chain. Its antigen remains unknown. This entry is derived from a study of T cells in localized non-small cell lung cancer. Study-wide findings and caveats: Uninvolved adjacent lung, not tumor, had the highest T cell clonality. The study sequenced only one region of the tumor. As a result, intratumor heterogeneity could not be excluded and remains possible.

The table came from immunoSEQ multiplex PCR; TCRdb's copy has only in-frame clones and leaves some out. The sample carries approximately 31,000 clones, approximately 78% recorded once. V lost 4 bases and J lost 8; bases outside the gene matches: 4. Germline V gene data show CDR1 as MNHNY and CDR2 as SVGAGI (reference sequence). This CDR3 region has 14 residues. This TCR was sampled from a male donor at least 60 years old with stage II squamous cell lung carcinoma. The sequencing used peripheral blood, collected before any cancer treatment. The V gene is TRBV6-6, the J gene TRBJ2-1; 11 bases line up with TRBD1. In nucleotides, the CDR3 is TGTGCCAGCAGTTTCGGACAGGGGGCCGATGAGCAGTTCTTC. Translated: CASSFGQGADEQFF.